Detailed here is one T cell receptor beta chain. This specimen belongs to a study of blood T cell repertoires in COVID-19. For the study at large: COVID-19 samples from acute and convalescent phases originated in the United States, Italy and Spain. Sources were T cells, B-cell-depleted T cells, or PBMCs; the material itself was cDNA or gDNA.

The protocol was immunoSEQ multiplex PCR, while the TCRdb copy is restricted to in-frame clones and leaves out a portion. The table lists around 100,000 clones, about three quarters of them singletons. V dropped 5 bases and J dropped 1; count of bases not matched to a gene: 6. The CDR3 runs 15 residues. Per the germline V gene, CDR1 is MDHEN and CDR2 is SYDVKM. The sequenced sample consisted of peripheral blood. The TCR was taken from an older man with acute or convalescent COVID-19. V is TRBV28 and J is TRBJ2-7, with TRBD1 matching 9 bases. The CDR3 is CASSAPTGGSYEQYF. CDR3 bases: TGTGCCAGCAGTGCCCCGACAGGGGGGTCCTACGAGCAGTACTTC.